Sequencing of this T cell receptor (beta chain) was carried out in a study of shared clonotypes between healthy human individuals. Only in-frame clones appear in the TCRdb table, and some are missing; sequencing was by immunoSEQ multiplex PCR. The repertoire holds roughly 2 million clones, with approximately 94% as singletons. The naive CD8 population came from CD45RO-negative cells selected for CCR7, without terminally differentiated effector memory CD45RA+ cells. The study, taken as a whole, reports: Larger estimated richness was generally recorded for naive subsets relative to memory subsets. Naive CD4 clonotypes overlapped across several donors at roughly 4.5%. Generation of non-shared clonotypes was less probable than generation of clonotypes shared by all four donors.

This CDR3 is 16 amino acids long. V was shortened by 5 bases and J by 2 bases, with 19 bases between the two germline ends. Germline assignment: CDR1 SGHNT and CDR2 YENEEA. Turning to this clone: Its cognate antigen is unknown.

This sequence was found in a man aged 18 to 30 in good health. The specimen was naive CD8+ T cells sorted from blood. The rearrangement uses TRBV11-3 and TRBJ2-7; the D call may be TRBD1 or TRBD2 (5 bases each). The CDR3 sequence is CASSARSGTAAYEQYF. CDR3 in DNA: TGTGCCAGCAGCGCGCGCTCCGGGACGGCTGCCTACGAGCAGTACTTC.